This TCR beta chain emerged from a study of T cell repertoires in cytomegalovirus infection. Study background: Public TCR beta signature analysis indicated the presence of both CMV infection and matching HLA type.

This clonotype was detected ten times or more. Antigen unknown. TCRdb ran MiXCR on the reads and lists one entry per CDR3 protein. The sample includes roughly 320,000 distinct CDR3 sequences, 8% to 10% of them seen just once. The germline V gene encodes CDR1 MNHEY and CDR2 SVGEGT. The CDR3 runs to 12 residues. The ends were cut back, 7 bases at V and 4 bases at J, with 8 bases in the middle. General study points: Dominant in the ex vivo response were TCR beta clonotypes restricted by HLA-C and specific for CMV. The study identified carriers of CMV plus the relevant HLA from cumulative public TCR beta family frequency.

The genes are TRBV6-2 or TRBV6-3 and TRBJ2-1; D is ambiguous. The clonotype was recovered from a human donor in good health (CMV status not recorded). Some clones in this sample may be carry-over from other donors' samples. The specimen sequenced was PBMCs. In DNA form, the CDR3 reads TGTGCCAGCAATGGCCCGTACAATGAGCAGTTCTTC. Its protein product is CASNGPYNEQFF.